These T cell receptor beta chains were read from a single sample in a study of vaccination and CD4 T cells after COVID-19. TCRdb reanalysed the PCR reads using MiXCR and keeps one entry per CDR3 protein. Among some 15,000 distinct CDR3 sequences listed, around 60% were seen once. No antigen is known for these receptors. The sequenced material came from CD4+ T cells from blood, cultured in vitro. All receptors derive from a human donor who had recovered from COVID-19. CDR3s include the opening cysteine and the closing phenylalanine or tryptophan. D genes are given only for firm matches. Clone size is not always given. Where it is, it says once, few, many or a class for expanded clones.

CDR3nt: TGTGCCAGCAGATCTTCCCGGGGGACGGCTTCCTACGAGCAGTACTTC
CDR3aa: CASRSSRGTASYEQYF
j_gene: TRBJ2-7
abundance: .
d_gene: .
v_gene: TRBV6-1

CDR3nt: TGTGCCAGCAGTCCAATTTCGGGAGGGGCTGCCAATCAGCCCCAGCATTTT
CDR3aa: CASSPISGGAANQPQHF
j_gene: TRBJ1-5
abundance: few
d_gene: .
v_gene: TRBV6-1

CDR3nt: TGTGCCAGCAGTTACGGTCTCTACACCGGGGAGCTGTTTTTT
CDR3aa: CASSYGLYTGELFF
j_gene: TRBJ2-2
abundance: .
d_gene: .
v_gene: TRBV6-2/TRBV6-3

CDR3nt: TGTGCCAGCAGCTCCCCGCGTGGCTCTGGAAACACCATATATTTT
CDR3aa: CASSSPRGSGNTIYF
j_gene: TRBJ1-3
abundance: .
d_gene: .
v_gene: TRBV7-2

CDR3nt: TGCAGTGCTAGTATCTTAGGGGATGGCTACACCTTC
CDR3aa: CSASILGDGYTF
j_gene: TRBJ1-2
abundance: few
d_gene: .
v_gene: TRBV20-1

CDR3nt: TGTGCCACCAGCAGGGGATTAGCGGGAGCCGAGCAGTACTTC
CDR3aa: CATSRGLAGAEQYF
j_gene: TRBJ2-7
abundance: few
d_gene: TRBD2
v_gene: TRBV15

CDR3nt: TGTGCCACCCTTTCTAGTCCCCGGGTCGAGCAGTACTTC
CDR3aa: CATLSSPRVEQYF
j_gene: TRBJ2-7
abundance: .
d_gene: .
v_gene: TRBV24-1

CDR3nt: TGTGCCAGCAGTCGGGGGGGGCCCTACGAGCAGTACTTC
CDR3aa: CASSRGGPYEQYF
j_gene: TRBJ2-7
abundance: .
d_gene: TRBD2
v_gene: TRBV27

CDR3nt: TGTGCCATCACAGGGGAACTCAATCAGCCCCAGCATTTT
CDR3aa: CAITGELNQPQHF
j_gene: TRBJ1-5
abundance: .
d_gene: .
v_gene: TRBV10-3

CDR3nt: TGTGCCAGCAGTGAACAGGGGATGAACACTGAAGCTTTCTTT
CDR3aa: CASSEQGMNTEAFF
j_gene: TRBJ1-1
abundance: .
d_gene: .
v_gene: TRBV2

CDR3nt: TGTGCCACCAGTGATTCGGACGATCAGCCCCAGCATTTT
CDR3aa: CATSDSDDQPQHF
j_gene: TRBJ1-5
abundance: .
d_gene: .
v_gene: TRBV24-1

CDR3nt: TGTGCCAGCAGCCACGACTTGTCTACTACTGAAGCTTTCTTT
CDR3aa: CASSHDLSTTEAFF
j_gene: TRBJ1-1
abundance: .
d_gene: .
v_gene: TRBV7-9

CDR3nt: TGTGCCAGCAGCTTAGGACGGGGGGGGACAGATACGCAGTATTTT
CDR3aa: CASSLGRGGTDTQYF
j_gene: TRBJ2-3
abundance: few
d_gene: TRBD2
v_gene: TRBV7-2

CDR3nt: TGTGCCAGCAGCCCCAACAGGGAGAGGAACGCTGAAGCTTTCTTT
CDR3aa: CASSPNRERNAEAFF
j_gene: TRBJ1-1
abundance: .
d_gene: .
v_gene: TRBV6-1

CDR3nt: TGTGCCAGCAGCTTGAGCGGGCAAGAGACCCAGTACTTC
CDR3aa: CASSLSGQETQYF
j_gene: TRBJ2-5
abundance: .
d_gene: .
v_gene: TRBV7-2

CDR3nt: TGTGCCAGTAGTGTGAGGGGGAACACTGAAGCTTTCTTT
CDR3aa: CASSVRGNTEAFF
j_gene: TRBJ1-1
abundance: few
d_gene: .
v_gene: TRBV19

CDR3nt: TGTGCCAGTAGTCCTGCGACAGTCAATCAGCCCCAGCATTTT
CDR3aa: CASSPATVNQPQHF
j_gene: TRBJ1-5
abundance: .
d_gene: .
v_gene: TRBV19

CDR3nt: TGTGCCACCAGTTACGTAAAGGGGGCGCGGACAGATACGCAGTATTTT
CDR3aa: CATSYVKGARTDTQYF
j_gene: TRBJ2-3
abundance: .
d_gene: TRBD1
v_gene: TRBV24-1